The 13 T cell receptor beta chains presented below share a single source sample, sequenced in a study of blood T cells in healthy people across ages. Then a second PCR, running roughly 6 to 12 cycles, was carried out with a sample-barcoded 5' primer and a J-beta primer mix. TCRdb reprocessed the 5' RACE reads with MiXCR, giving one entry per CDR3 protein. The table includes fewer than 900,000 distinct CDR3 sequences, about half detected once. Material for sequencing was blood. The source of these receptors is a woman aged 55-70 years in good health.

The V call is TRBV27, the J call TRBJ2-5, with D possibly being TRBD1 or TRBD2 (5 bases each). The CDR3 is made up of 18 amino acids. The germline gives CDR1 MNHEY, CDR2 SMNVEV (reference sequence). Trimming left V 5 bases short and J 0 bases short, with 22 bases between. The CDR3 DNA follows: TGTGCCAGCAGTCCCCGAGTAGTCGACTGGGGGTACCAAGAGACCCAGTACTTC. Protein sequence: CASSPRVVDWGYQETQYF.

J is TRBJ2-4 and V is TRBV10-3; D not resolved. V gave up 0 bases and J gave up 0 bases, with 6 bases separating them. The CDR3 has 15 residues. Germline V lookup: CDR1 ENHRY, CDR2 SYGVKD. The CDR3 nucleotides read TGTGCCATCAGTGAGTCAGGCAAAGCCAAAAACATTCAGTACTTC. This translates into CAISESGKAKNIQYF.

This clonotype was observed a single time. J is TRBJ2-1 and V is TRBV27; 9 bases map to TRBD1. The trim removed 6 bases at V and 1 base at J, leaving 7 bases unmatched. The CDR3 runs to 16 residues. From germline, CDR1 is MNHEY and CDR2 SMNVEV (reference sequence). CDR3 in amino acids: CASRKLGQGSYNEQFF. CDR3 sequence (DNA): TGTGCCAGCAGGAAACTGGGACAGGGATCCTACAATGAGCAGTTCTTC.

The rearrangement links TRBV10-3 to TRBJ1-2; the match to TRBD1 covers 9 bases. Germline CDR1 ENHRY, CDR2 SYGVKD. J lost 8 bases, V lost 4 bases, and 14 bases had no gene match. The CDR3 is 16 amino acids. This CDR3 is CAISVGTGKVLEGYTF. The CDR3, as DNA: TGTGCCATCAGTGTGGGGACAGGGAAGGTCCTTGAGGGCTACACCTTC.

This rearrangement joins TRBV7-2 to TRBJ2-3, with D uncertain. CDR1 is SGHTA and CDR2 is FQGNSA in the germline V gene. Trimming left V 8 bases short and J 0 bases short, with 9 bases between. The CDR3 is 13 residues long. The CDR3 DNA follows: TGTGCCAGCGAGGAGACCAGCACAGATACGCAGTATTTT. It specifies CASEETSTDTQYF. Variable domain in full (rest from reference TRBV7-2 and TRBJ2-3): GAGVSQSPSNKVTEKGKDVELRCDPISGHTALYWYRQSLGQGLEFLIYFQGNSAPDKSGLPSDRFSAERTGGSVSTLTIQRTQQEDSAVYLCASEETSTDTQYFGPGTRLTVL.

The V gene is TRBV28, the J gene TRBJ1-2; no clear D. The CDR3 is 13 residues long. Germline assignment: CDR1 MDHEN and CDR2 SYDVKM. Trimming took off 5 bases at V and 2 bases at J, with 9 bases between the two ends. The CDR3, as DNA: TGTGCCAGCAGTCTGCCATTCAACTATGGCTACACCTTC. The encoded protein is CASSLPFNYGYTF.

V and J are TRBV5-6 and TRBJ2-7, with a possible D match to TRBD1 (5 bases). The DNA end is more similar to TRBJ2-5, so the J call may be wrong. Per the germline V gene, CDR1 is SGHDT and CDR2 is YYEEEE. The CDR3 totals 16 residues. The CDR3 DNA reads as TGTGCCAGCAGTTCCGTTGGCGACAGAGTCCTAGAGACCCAGTACTTC. The encoded protein is CASSSVGDRVLETQYF.

The chain combines TRBV5-1 with TRBJ2-1; TRBD2 aligns across 9 bases. CDR1 and CDR2 from the germline V gene are SGHRS and YFSETQ. The CDR3 is 15 residues long. The V and J ends lost 7 bases and 3 bases, in that order; junction bases with no gene match: 8. The CDR3 DNA follows: TGCGCCAGCGTACCGGCGGGAGGGCGCTACAATGAGCAGTTCTTC. Protein product: CASVPAGGRYNEQFF.

The chain recombines TRBV6-6 with TRBJ1-6; D is possibly TRBD1 (6 bases). CDR1 and CDR2 (germline): MNHNY, SVGAGI (reference sequence). There are 16 residues in the CDR3. V lost 5 bases to trimming and J lost 9 bases, with 20 bases between them. The CDR3 spells CASSPQPDRHGSPLHF. Written as DNA, the CDR3 is TGTGCCAGCAGTCCTCAACCTGACAGGCACGGTTCACCCCTCCACTTT.

The sample holds a few counts of this clonotype. The genes are TRBV3-1 and TRBJ2-7; possibly TRBD2 for D (6 bases). Matching the DNA end better, TRBJ2-5 makes the J call doubtful. Germline assignment: CDR1 LGHDT and CDR2 YNNKEL (reference sequence). The CDR3 totals 15 residues. Here the CDR3 DNA reads TGTGCCAGCAGCCAAGCAAGTGGCGGGAAAGAGACCCAGTACTTC. Translated: CASSQASGGKETQYF.

The chain recombines TRBV7-9 with TRBJ2-1; 7 bases agree with TRBD2. Germline V CDR1 and CDR2: SEHNR, FQNEAQ (reference sequence). This CDR3 has 15 residues. After removal of 4 bases from V and 4 bases from J, the junction contained 7 bases not matched to a gene. The CDR3 nucleotides are TGTGCCAGCAGCTCAGCGGGGAAGGTTTACAATGAGCAGTTCTTC. It encodes CASSSAGKVYNEQFF.

The genes are TRBV7-6 and TRBJ2-7; D is possibly TRBD1 (6 bases). Looked up from germline, CDR1 is SGHVS and CDR2 is FNYEAQ. The CDR3 extends over 13 amino acids. With 5 bases removed from V and 4 bases from J, the gap between germline ends came to 12 bases. The CDR3 region is CASSTSRGYEQYF. CDR3 sequence (DNA): TGTGCCAGCAGCACTTCCAGGGGTTACGAGCAGTACTTC.

The V call is TRBV29-1, the J call TRBJ2-5; 9 positions agree with TRBD1. The CDR3 is 13 residues long. Per the germline V gene, CDR1 is SQVTM and CDR2 is ANQGSEA. V lost 3 bases to trimming and J lost 2 bases; unmatched junction nucleotides: 1. The CDR3 bases are TGCAGCGTTGACGGGACAGGGCAAGAGACCCAGTACTTC. Translating it yields CSVDGTGQETQYF.